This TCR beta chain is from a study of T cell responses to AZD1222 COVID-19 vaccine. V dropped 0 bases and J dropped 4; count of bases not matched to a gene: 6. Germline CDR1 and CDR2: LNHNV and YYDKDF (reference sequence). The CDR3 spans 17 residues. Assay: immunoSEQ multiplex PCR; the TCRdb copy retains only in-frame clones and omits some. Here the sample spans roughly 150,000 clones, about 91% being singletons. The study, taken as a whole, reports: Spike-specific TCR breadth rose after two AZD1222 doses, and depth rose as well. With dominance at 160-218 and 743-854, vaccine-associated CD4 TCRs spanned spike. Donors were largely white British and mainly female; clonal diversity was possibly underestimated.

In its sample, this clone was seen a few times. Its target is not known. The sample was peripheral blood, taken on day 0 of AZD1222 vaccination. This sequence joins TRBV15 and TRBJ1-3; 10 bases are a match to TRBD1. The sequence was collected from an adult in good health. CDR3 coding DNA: TGTGCCACCAGCAGAGATCGGGGACAGGGGAAAGGAAACACCATATATTTT. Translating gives CATSRDRGQGKGNTIYF.